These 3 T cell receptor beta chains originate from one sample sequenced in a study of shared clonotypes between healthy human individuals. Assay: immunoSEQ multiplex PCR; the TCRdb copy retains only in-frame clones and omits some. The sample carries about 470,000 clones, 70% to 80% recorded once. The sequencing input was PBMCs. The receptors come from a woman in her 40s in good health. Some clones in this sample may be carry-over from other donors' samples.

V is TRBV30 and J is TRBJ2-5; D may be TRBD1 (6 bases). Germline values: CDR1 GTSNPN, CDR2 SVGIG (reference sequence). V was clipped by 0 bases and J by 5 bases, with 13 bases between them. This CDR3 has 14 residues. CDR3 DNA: TGTGCCTGGAGTGTAGCAGGGGCCGGGGAGACCCAGTACTTC. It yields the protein CAWSVAGAGETQYF.

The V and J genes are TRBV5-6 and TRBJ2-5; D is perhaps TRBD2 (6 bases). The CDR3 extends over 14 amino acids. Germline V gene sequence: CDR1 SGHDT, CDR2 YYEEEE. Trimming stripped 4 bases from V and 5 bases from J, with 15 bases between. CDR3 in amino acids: CASSPLGSGETQYF. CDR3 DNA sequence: TGTGCCAGCAGCCCCCTCGGGAGCGGGGAGACCCAGTACTTC.

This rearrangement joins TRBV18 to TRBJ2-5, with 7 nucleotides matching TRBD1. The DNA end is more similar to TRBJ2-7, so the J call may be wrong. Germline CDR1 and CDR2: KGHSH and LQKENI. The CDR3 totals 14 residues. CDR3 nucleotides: TGTGCCAGCTCCCCGGACAGGACCCTCTACGAGCAGTACTTC. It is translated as CASSPDRTLYEQYF.